These T cell receptor beta chains were read from a single sample in a study of cytomegalovirus exposure and HLA in healthy donors. The protocol was immunoSEQ multiplex PCR, while the TCRdb copy is restricted to in-frame clones and leaves out a portion. The sample has roughly 130,000 clones, about four fifths seen once. The material sequenced was PBMCs. Every receptor here comes from a male donor in good health and CMV-seropositive. CDR3s include the opening cysteine and the closing phenylalanine or tryptophan. Each record gives: V gene, clone size, D gene, J gene, CDR3 protein, CDR3 DNA. A D gene is named only where the DNA matches it firmly. Not every row has a clone size; where given, it reads once, few, many or a size class.

V gene: TRBV23-1
clone size: NA
D gene: NA
J gene: TRBJ1-5
CDR3 protein: CASSQSAGSNQPQHF
CDR3 DNA: TGCGCCAGCAGTCAATCGGCAGGGAGCAATCAGCCCCAGCATTTT

V gene: TRBV7-9
clone size: NA
D gene: NA
J gene: TRBJ2-7
CDR3 protein: CASSWAHEQYF
CDR3 DNA: TGTGCCAGCAGCTGGGCCCACGAGCAGTACTTC

V gene: TRBV7-6
clone size: NA
D gene: TRBD1
J gene: TRBJ2-2
CDR3 protein: CASSSNRGSGELFF
CDR3 DNA: TGTGCCAGCAGCTCCAACAGGGGCAGCGGGGAGCTGTTTTTT

V gene: TRBV18
clone size: NA
D gene: TRBD1
J gene: TRBJ2-3
CDR3 protein: CASSPVVGDSSTDTQYF
CDR3 DNA: TGTGCCAGCTCACCCGTCGTAGGGGACAGTAGCACAGATACGCAGTATTTT

V gene: TRBV29-1
clone size: NA
D gene: NA
J gene: TRBJ2-7
CDR3 protein: CSVVFLRSARPNYEQYF
CDR3 DNA: TGCAGCGTTGTTTTTTTACGATCGGCCAGGCCAAACTACGAGCAGTACTTC

V gene: TRBV19
clone size: NA
D gene: TRBD1
J gene: TRBJ1-5
CDR3 protein: CASSRTGTQPQHF
CDR3 DNA: TGTGCCAGTAGTCGGACAGGGACTCAGCCCCAGCATTTT

V gene: TRBV5-1
clone size: NA
D gene: TRBD1
J gene: TRBJ2-5
CDR3 protein: CASSLWRTGGETQYF
CDR3 DNA: TGCGCCAGCAGCTTGTGGCGGACAGGAGGCGAGACCCAGTACTTC

V gene: TRBV7-9
clone size: NA
D gene: NA
J gene: TRBJ1-1
CDR3 protein: CASSSLPAGGDGAFF
CDR3 DNA: TGTGCCAGCAGCTCCCTACCAGCGGGGGGCGATGGAGCTTTCTTT

V gene: TRBV6-4
clone size: NA
D gene: TRBD1
J gene: TRBJ2-3
CDR3 protein: CASSRQGLGTDTQYF
CDR3 DNA: TGTGCCAGCAGTCGACAGGGGTTGGGAACAGATACGCAGTATTTT

V gene: TRBV19
clone size: NA
D gene: TRBD2
J gene: TRBJ2-2
CDR3 protein: CACRLAGGNTGELFF
CDR3 DNA: TGTGCTTGCCGACTAGCGGGAGGGAACACCGGGGAGCTGTTTTTT

V gene: TRBV19
clone size: NA
D gene: TRBD2
J gene: TRBJ2-1
CDR3 protein: CASSRLAELFNEQFF
CDR3 DNA: TGTGCCAGTAGTAGACTAGCGGAGCTCTTCAATGAGCAGTTCTTC

V gene: TRBV9
clone size: NA
D gene: NA
J gene: TRBJ2-7
CDR3 protein: CASSPIRAGRYEQYF
CDR3 DNA: TGTGCCAGCAGCCCCATTCGGGCAGGGCGCTACGAGCAGTACTTC

V gene: TRBV25-1
clone size: NA
D gene: TRBD2
J gene: TRBJ2-3
CDR3 protein: CASSELSSGATDTQYF
CDR3 DNA: TGTGCCAGCAGTGAATTGAGTAGCGGGGCCACAGATACGCAGTATTTT

V gene: TRBV7-2
clone size: NA
D gene: TRBD2
J gene: TRBJ2-7
CDR3 protein: CASSLGLAVEQYF
CDR3 DNA: TGTGCCAGCAGCTTGGGACTAGCGGTCGAGCAGTACTTC

V gene: TRBV10-3
clone size: NA
D gene: NA
J gene: TRBJ1-6
CDR3 protein: CAISEGVDSPLHF
CDR3 DNA: TGTGCCATCAGCGAGGGAGTTGATTCACCCCTCCACTTT

V gene: TRBV7-9
clone size: once
D gene: NA
J gene: TRBJ2-2
CDR3 protein: CASSLGRGLAAGELFF
CDR3 DNA: TGTGCCAGCAGCTTAGGTCGGGGTCTAGCAGCCGGGGAGCTGTTTTTT

V gene: TRBV4-2
clone size: NA
D gene: NA
J gene: TRBJ1-5
CDR3 protein: CASSQEIGSNQPQHF
CDR3 DNA: TGTGCCAGCAGCCAAGAAATCGGTAGCAATCAGCCCCAGCATTTT

V gene: TRBV7-8
clone size: NA
D gene: TRBD1
J gene: TRBJ1-2
CDR3 protein: CASSTYRGPKSNYGYTF
CDR3 DNA: TGTGCCAGCAGCACCTACAGGGGGCCAAAATCTAACTATGGCTACACCTTC

V gene: TRBV18
clone size: NA
D gene: TRBD2
J gene: TRBJ2-3
CDR3 protein: CASSPPGLAGDGGTDTQYF
CDR3 DNA: TGTGCCAGCTCACCTCCTGGACTAGCGGGAGATGGGGGCACAGATACGCAGTATTTT

V gene: TRBV5-1
clone size: once
D gene: NA
J gene: TRBJ2-2
CDR3 protein: CASSLGGTSTGELFF
CDR3 DNA: TGCGCCAGCAGCTTGGGTGGGACTTCCACCGGGGAGCTGTTTTTT

V gene: TRBV5-4
clone size: once
D gene: TRBD1
J gene: TRBJ1-1
CDR3 protein: CASSHLDRGHTEAFF
CDR3 DNA: TGTGCCAGCAGCCACCTAGACAGGGGACACACTGAAGCTTTCTTT

V gene: TRBV5-4
clone size: NA
D gene: TRBD2
J gene: TRBJ2-5
CDR3 protein: CASSLAKRGGGETQYF
CDR3 DNA: TGTGCCAGCAGCTTGGCCAAGCGGGGGGGCGGCGAGACCCAGTACTTC

V gene: TRBV11-2
clone size: NA
D gene: TRBD2
J gene: TRBJ2-1
CDR3 protein: CASSAAGGSDEQFF
CDR3 DNA: TGTGCCAGCAGCGCAGCGGGGGGGTCGGATGAGCAGTTCTTC

V gene: TRBV5-6
clone size: NA
D gene: TRBD1
J gene: TRBJ2-5
CDR3 protein: CASSLGQGVLQETQYF
CDR3 DNA: TGTGCCAGCAGCTTGGGCCAGGGGGTTCTTCAAGAGACCCAGTACTTC

V gene: TRBV5-1
clone size: once
D gene: NA
J gene: TRBJ2-3
CDR3 protein: CASSLEGDLTDTQYF
CDR3 DNA: TGCGCCAGCAGCTTGGAGGGGGATTTAACAGATACGCAGTATTTT

V gene: TRBV5-4
clone size: NA
D gene: NA
J gene: TRBJ1-2
CDR3 protein: CAIKGGTGSVPGGYTF
CDR3 DNA: TGTGCCATCAAAGGCGGTACAGGATCGGTCCCTGGGGGCTACACCTTC

V gene: TRBV4-1
clone size: NA
D gene: NA
J gene: TRBJ1-4
CDR3 protein: CASSKEGWGVREKLFF
CDR3 DNA: TGCGCCAGCAGCAAAGAAGGGTGGGGGGTTCGCGAAAAACTGTTTTTT

V gene: TRBV7-3
clone size: NA
D gene: TRBD2
J gene: TRBJ2-1
CDR3 protein: CASSLVTSGRGLPQDEQFF
CDR3 DNA: TGTGCCAGCAGCTTAGTTACTAGCGGGAGGGGATTGCCCCAGGATGAGCAGTTCTTC

V gene: TRBV7-9
clone size: NA
D gene: NA
J gene: TRBJ2-1
CDR3 protein: CASSLNSNYNEQFF
CDR3 DNA: TGTGCCAGCAGCTTAAATTCTAACTACAATGAGCAGTTCTTC

V gene: TRBV5-6
clone size: few
D gene: TRBD2
J gene: TRBJ2-5
CDR3 protein: CASSTREGETQYF
CDR3 DNA: TGTGCCAGCAGCACCCGGGAGGGAGAGACCCAGTACTTC

V gene: TRBV28
clone size: few
D gene: NA
J gene: TRBJ1-2
CDR3 protein: CASSFREWGYTF
CDR3 DNA: TGTGCCAGCAGTTTCCGAGAGTGGGGCTACACCTTC

V gene: TRBV4-1
clone size: NA
D gene: NA
J gene: TRBJ2-3
CDR3 protein: CASSQEPGPDTQYF
CDR3 DNA: TGCGCCAGCAGCCAAGAACCAGGGCCAGATACGCAGTATTTT

V gene: TRBV7-2
clone size: NA
D gene: TRBD2
J gene: TRBJ2-7
CDR3 protein: CASSSKSGSSYEQYF
CDR3 DNA: TGTGCCAGCAGCTCCAAGAGCGGGAGCTCCTACGAGCAGTACTTC

V gene: TRBV15
clone size: NA
D gene: TRBD2
J gene: TRBJ2-7
CDR3 protein: CATSRDQAAGVSYEQYF
CDR3 DNA: TGTGCCACCAGCAGAGATCAGGCAGCGGGAGTTTCCTACGAGCAGTACTTC

V gene: TRBV19
clone size: once
D gene: NA
J gene: TRBJ2-1
CDR3 protein: CASSIDNRLVRFF
CDR3 DNA: TGTGCCAGTAGTATAGACAATAGACTAGTCAGGTTCTTC

V gene: TRBV7-9
clone size: NA
D gene: TRBD1
J gene: TRBJ1-1
CDR3 protein: CSSSGRQGPVTEAFF
CDR3 DNA: TGTTCCAGCAGCGGCCGACAGGGGCCTGTCACTGAAGCTTTCTTT

V gene: TRBV7-2
clone size: NA
D gene: NA
J gene: TRBJ2-7
CDR3 protein: CASGDFYPSEQYF
CDR3 DNA: TGTGCCAGTGGGGACTTCTACCCCTCTGAGCAGTACTTC

V gene: TRBV18
clone size: NA
D gene: NA
J gene: TRBJ2-5
CDR3 protein: CASSPVRQETQYF
CDR3 DNA: TGTGCCAGCTCACCAGTTAGACAAGAGACCCAGTACTTC

V gene: TRBV20-1
clone size: NA
D gene: NA
J gene: TRBJ2-7
CDR3 protein: CSAFQGNEQYF
CDR3 DNA: TGCAGTGCTTTCCAGGGGAACGAGCAGTACTTC

V gene: TRBV7-3
clone size: NA
D gene: NA
J gene: TRBJ2-5
CDR3 protein: CASSLDPGPQETQYF
CDR3 DNA: TGTGCCAGCAGCTTAGATCCAGGGCCCCAAGAGACCCAGTACTTC

V gene: TRBV4-2
clone size: NA
D gene: NA
J gene: TRBJ2-7
CDR3 protein: CASSQDSAQGNFYEQYF
CDR3 DNA: TGTGCCAGCAGCCAAGATTCCGCGCAGGGGAACTTCTACGAGCAGTACTTC

V gene: TRBV15
clone size: NA
D gene: NA
J gene: TRBJ2-7
CDR3 protein: CATSRDQKTVYEQYF
CDR3 DNA: TGTGCCACCAGCAGGGACCAAAAGACAGTGTACGAGCAGTACTTC

V gene: TRBV28
clone size: NA
D gene: NA
J gene: TRBJ1-2
CDR3 protein: CASSSGTPTKNLYGYTF
CDR3 DNA: TGTGCCAGCAGTTCCGGGACACCCACGAAGAACCTCTATGGCTACACCTTC

V gene: TRBV29-1
clone size: NA
D gene: NA
J gene: TRBJ2-4
CDR3 protein: CSVGSPGAHKNIQYF
CDR3 DNA: TGCAGCGTTGGTTCCCCGGGAGCCCATAAAAACATTCAGTACTTC

V gene: TRBV4-1
clone size: few
D gene: NA
J gene: TRBJ1-4
CDR3 protein: CASSQGTDNEKLFF
CDR3 DNA: TGCGCCAGCAGCCAAGGGACAGATAATGAAAAACTGTTTTTT

V gene: TRBV7-9
clone size: NA
D gene: TRBD2
J gene: TRBJ2-1
CDR3 protein: CASNLAGADNEQFF
CDR3 DNA: TGTGCCAGCAATCTAGCGGGGGCTGACAATGAGCAGTTCTTC

V gene: TRBV7-2
clone size: NA
D gene: TRBD2
J gene: TRBJ2-3
CDR3 protein: CASSRTSGTSTDTQYF
CDR3 DNA: TGTGCCAGCAGTCGGACTAGCGGGACAAGCACAGATACGCAGTATTTT

V gene: TRBV6-6
clone size: NA
D gene: NA
J gene: TRBJ2-5
CDR3 protein: CASSHGTHETQYF
CDR3 DNA: TGTGCCAGCAGCCACGGGACTCATGAGACCCAGTACTTC

V gene: TRBV18
clone size: NA
D gene: TRBD1
J gene: TRBJ2-1
CDR3 protein: CASSPDRAEQFF
CDR3 DNA: TGTGCCAGCTCACCTGACAGGGCTGAGCAGTTCTTC

V gene: TRBV19
clone size: NA
D gene: TRBD1
J gene: TRBJ2-3
CDR3 protein: CASSMTGFTDTQYF
CDR3 DNA: TGTGCCAGTAGTATGACAGGGTTCACAGATACGCAGTATTTT

V gene: TRBV9
clone size: NA
D gene: NA
J gene: TRBJ2-3
CDR3 protein: CASSVSGTSTDTQYF
CDR3 DNA: TGTGCCAGCAGCGTTTCCGGGACTAGCACAGATACGCAGTATTTT

V gene: TRBV13
clone size: NA
D gene: TRBD1
J gene: TRBJ1-6
CDR3 protein: CASSRTGSSYNSPLHF
CDR3 DNA: TGTGCCAGCAGCCGGACAGGGAGCTCCTATAATTCACCCCTCCACTTT

V gene: TRBV2
clone size: NA
D gene: NA
J gene: TRBJ1-5
CDR3 protein: CASSEGGQGYDQPQHF
CDR3 DNA: TGTGCCAGCAGTGAAGGGGGACAAGGGTACGATCAGCCCCAGCATTTT

V gene: TRBV11-1
clone size: NA
D gene: NA
J gene: TRBJ2-1
CDR3 protein: CASSLAIADNEQFF
CDR3 DNA: TGTGCCAGCAGCTTGGCGATAGCGGACAATGAGCAGTTCTTC

V gene: TRBV13
clone size: NA
D gene: NA
J gene: TRBJ2-7
CDR3 protein: CASSLVANYEQYF
CDR3 DNA: TGTGCCAGCAGCTTAGTCGCCAACTACGAGCAGTACTTC

V gene: TRBV28
clone size: NA
D gene: TRBD1
J gene: TRBJ1-6
CDR3 protein: CASSTPGTGGSPLHF
CDR3 DNA: TGTGCCAGCAGTACCCCCGGGACAGGGGGCTCACCCCTCCACTTT

V gene: TRBV28
clone size: few
D gene: TRBD1
J gene: TRBJ2-7
CDR3 protein: CASILTGTDEQYF
CDR3 DNA: TGTGCCAGCATACTGACTGGGACAGACGAGCAGTACTTC

V gene: TRBV14
clone size: NA
D gene: NA
J gene: TRBJ1-6
CDR3 protein: CASSQGQTAFHF
CDR3 DNA: TGTGCCAGCAGCCAAGGACAGACGGCCTTCCACTTT